These 8 T cell receptor beta chains share one sample of origin, sequenced in a study of blood T cell repertoires in COVID-19. The data were produced by immunoSEQ multiplex PCR, yet TCRdb's version contains in-frame clones alone and is incomplete. The repertoire holds some 15,000 clones, with 88% as singletons. Sequenced material: peripheral blood. The receptors were gathered from a human donor in a cohort sampled during active COVID-19.

V gene TRBV28 combines with J gene TRBJ1-1, with TRBD1 matching over 7 bases. The CDR3 runs 16 residues. Unmatched junction bases numbered 10, after V lost 5 bases and J lost 1 base. Germline CDR1 reads MDHEN; CDR2 reads SYDVKM. In DNA, the CDR3 is TGTGCCAGCAGTCCGTACAGGGGCCGGGGGAACACTGAAGCTTTCTTT. It translates to CASSPYRGRGNTEAFF.

This clone was seen more than once but under ten times. The chain links TRBV4-1 to TRBJ1-2; D remains ambiguous. This CDR3 spans 11 amino acids. Germline lookup yields CDR1 MGHRA and CDR2 YSYEKL. V was pared by 3 bases and J by 12 bases, with 11 bases between. The CDR3 sequence is CASSHAGNNTF. As DNA, the CDR3 is TGCGCCAGCAGCCATGCCGGGAATAACACCTTC.

The chain couples TRBV7-3 to TRBJ2-3; TRBD2 agrees at 7 bases. Germline values: CDR1 SGHTA, CDR2 FQGTGA. This CDR3 has 13 residues. V was pared by 3 bases and J by 9 bases, with 6 bases of the junction left unmatched. CDR3 residues: CASSFTRGETQYF. DNA for the CDR3: TGTGCCAGCAGCTTTACACGGGGGGAGACGCAGTATTTT.

This chain joins TRBV28 and TRBJ2-1; 9 bases agree with TRBD2. CDR1 and CDR2 (germline): MDHEN, SYDVKM. The junction had 9 bases not matched to a gene; V was cut back by 4 bases and J by 8 bases. The CDR3 contains 15 residues. CDR3 bases: TGTGCCAGCAGTTCCTTTCTAGCGGGAACGCATGAGCAGTTCTTC. Its protein is CASSSFLAGTHEQFF.

The chain couples TRBV7-9 to TRBJ2-7; 7 positions match TRBD2. Unmatched junction bases numbered 4, after V lost 5 bases and J lost 0 bases. The germline V gene has CDR1 SEHNR and CDR2 FQNEAQ (reference sequence). This CDR3 is built from 14 residues. As DNA, the CDR3 is TGTGCCAGCAGCAATTTAGCGGGCTCCTACGAGCAGTACTTC. Its translation: CASSNLAGSYEQYF.

This chain uses TRBV7-9 with TRBJ1-1; 7 positions match TRBD1. With 5 bases clipped from V and 4 bases from J, the junction kept 10 bases outside the gene matches. Germline V gene data show CDR1 as SEHNR and CDR2 as FQNEAQ (reference sequence). The CDR3 is 15 residues long. CDR3 in DNA: TGTGCCAGCAGCGAATCAGGGGGAGGAGGCACTGAAGCTTTCTTT. This translates into CASSESGGGGTEAFF.

This chain links TRBV1 with TRBJ1-2; no DNA check was done on the table's D call, TRBD1. TRBV1 is tagged as a pseudogene. This CDR3 has 23 amino acids. CDR3 amino acids: CTSSQDSVDSSYCTLKFLNGYTF. Here the CDR3 DNA reads TGCACCAGCAGCCAAGATAGCGTGGACAGCTCCTACTGCACATTAAAATTCCTTAATGGCTACACCTTC.

The rearrangement joins TRBV4-2 to TRBJ1-1; 9 bases match TRBD1. Germline V gene data show CDR1 as LGHNA and CDR2 as YNFKEQ. The V gene end was trimmed by 8 bases and the J gene end by 4 bases; junction bases not matched to a gene: 26. CDR3 length: 20 amino acids. The CDR3 protein is CASRRADQYRDREDPTEAFF. CDR3 DNA sequence: TGTGCCAGCCGTCGGGCCGATCAATATAGGGACAGGGAGGATCCCACTGAAGCTTTCTTT.